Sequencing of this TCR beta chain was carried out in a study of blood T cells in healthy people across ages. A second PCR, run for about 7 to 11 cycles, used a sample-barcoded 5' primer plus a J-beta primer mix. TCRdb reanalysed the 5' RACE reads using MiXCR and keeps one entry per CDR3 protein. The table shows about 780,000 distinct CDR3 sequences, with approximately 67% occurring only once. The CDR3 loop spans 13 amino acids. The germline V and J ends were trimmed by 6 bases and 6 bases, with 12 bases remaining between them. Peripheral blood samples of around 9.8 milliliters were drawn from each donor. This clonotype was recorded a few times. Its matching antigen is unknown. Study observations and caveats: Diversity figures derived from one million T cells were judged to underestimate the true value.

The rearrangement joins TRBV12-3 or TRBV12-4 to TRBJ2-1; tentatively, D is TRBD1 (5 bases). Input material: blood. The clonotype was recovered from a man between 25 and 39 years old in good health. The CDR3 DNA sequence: TGTGCCAGCAGGGATACAGGTCCCAATGAGCAGTTCTTC. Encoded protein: CASRDTGPNEQFF.